A selection of T cell receptor beta chains follows, all from one sample in a study of T cell responses to AZD1222 COVID-19 vaccine. Assay: immunoSEQ multiplex PCR; the TCRdb copy retains only in-frame clones and omits some. The table has approximately 160,000 clones, 85% to 95% seen once. Sequencing used peripheral blood, obtained on day 0 of AZD1222 vaccination. All receptors come from an adult in good health. Each CDR3 is given with its conserved first and last residue. Each record gives: V gene, clone size, D gene, J gene, CDR3 protein, CDR3 DNA. A D gene is named only where the DNA matches it firmly. Only some rows state a clone size, as once, few, many or a class for expanded clones.

>TRBV7-6|NA|TRBD2|TRBJ2-3
CASSLEGREGLAVDTQYF
TGTGCCAGCAGCTTAGAAGGGCGGGAGGGCCTAGCTGTAGATACGCAGTATTTT
>TRBV11-3|NA|NA|TRBJ2-5
CASSKGETQYF
TGTGCCAGCTCGAAAGGGGAGACCCAGTACTTC
>TRBV6-5|NA|NA|TRBJ2-1
CASSTGSTSRPEQFF
TGTGCCAGCAGTACAGGGTCGACTAGCCGGCCTGAGCAGTTCTTC
>TRBV10-1|NA|NA|TRBJ2-5
CASSADHQETQYF
TGCGCCAGCAGCGCGGACCACCAAGAGACCCAGTACTTC
>TRBV20-1|NA|NA|TRBJ2-1
CSAQGYNEQFF
TGCAGTGCCCAGGGGTACAATGAGCAGTTCTTC
>TRBV19|NA|TRBD1|TRBJ1-2
CASSMTGTYGYTF
TGTGCCAGTAGTATGACAGGGACCTATGGCTACACCTTC
>TRBV6-1|NA|TRBD2|TRBJ2-7
CASSATSGRTLYEQYF
TGTGCCAGCAGTGCGACTAGCGGGAGGACCCTCTACGAGCAGTACTTC
>TRBV7-6|NA|NA|TRBJ1-3
CASSLAGPTSGNTIYF
TGTGCCAGCAGCCTGGCTGGACCGACCTCTGGAAACACCATATATTTT
>TRBV28|NA|NA|TRBJ2-7
CASSRQSSYEQYF
TGTGCCAGCAGTCGACAGTCCTCCTACGAGCAGTACTTC
>TRBV6-5|NA|NA|TRBJ2-7
CASSSDSLYEQYF
TGTGCCAGCAGTTCTGACAGCCTCTACGAGCAGTACTTC
>TRBV2|NA|TRBD1|TRBJ1-2
CASSPGQGGWRSGYTF
TGTGCCAGCAGTCCGGGACAGGGCGGTTGGCGGAGTGGCTACACCTTC
>TRBV11-3|NA|NA|TRBJ1-5
CASSLGHGNQPQHF
TGTGCCAGCAGCTTAGGACACGGCAATCAGCCCCAGCATTTT
>TRBV5-5|NA|TRBD1|TRBJ1-1
CASSLVGQGVLEAFF
TGTGCCAGCAGCTTGGTGGGACAGGGGGTCCTTGAAGCTTTCTTT
>TRBV30|few|NA|TRBJ1-1
CAWRERTYTEAFF
TGTGCCTGGAGGGAGAGAACCTACACTGAAGCTTTCTTT
>TRBV24-1|NA|TRBD1|TRBJ2-5
CATSDPGQDLETQYF
TGTGCCACCAGTGACCCGGGACAGGACTTGGAGACCCAGTACTTC
>TRBV10-2|NA|NA|TRBJ1-1
CARDQGTAEAFF
TGCGCCAGAGACCAGGGTACCGCTGAAGCTTTCTTT
>TRBV3-1/TRBV3-2|NA|TRBD2|TRBJ2-3
CASSQRAGGRSTDTQYF
TGTGCCAGCAGCCAGAGAGCCGGCGGGAGATCAACGGATACGCAGTATTTT
>TRBV28|NA|NA|TRBJ2-3
CASGQERGTDTQYF
TGTGCCAGCGGTCAAGAGCGGGGCACAGATACGCAGTATTTT
>TRBV13|NA|NA|TRBJ1-2
CASSQTGAYGYTF
TGTGCCAGCAGTCAGACGGGGGCCTATGGCTACACCTTC
>TRBV5-4|NA|TRBD1|TRBJ1-6
CASSLTGGKSPLHF
TGTGCCAGCAGCTTGACAGGGGGTAAATCACCCCTCCACTTT
>TRBV11-2|NA|NA|TRBJ2-7
CASSLMIASAYEQYF
TGTGCCAGCAGCTTAATGATCGCCTCGGCCTACGAGCAGTACTTC
>TRBV5-5|NA|TRBD2|TRBJ2-3
CASIVTGLAATDTQYF
TGTGCCAGCATCGTGACGGGACTAGCGGCCACAGATACGCAGTATTTT
>TRBV30|NA|NA|TRBJ1-6
CAWSTGSDSPLHF
TGTGCCTGGAGTACAGGTTCGGACTCACCCCTCCACTTT
>TRBV18|NA|TRBD1|TRBJ2-3
CASSRTGASTDTQYF
TGTGCCAGCTCACGTACAGGGGCGAGCACAGATACGCAGTATTTT
>TRBV27|NA|NA|TRBJ1-2
CASSSPDSYGYTF
TGTGCCAGCAGTTCCCCGGACAGCTATGGCTACACCTTC